The sample holds one count of the clone carrying this T cell receptor beta chain. The data were obtained in a study of early stage breast cancer tumors. Germline V CDR1 and CDR2: MGHDK, SYGVNS. V lost 1 base and J 5 bases, leaving 11 bases between the germline ends. This CDR3 region has 14 residues. TCRdb keeps only in-frame clones here, not all; method: immunoSEQ multiplex PCR. Of about 48,000 clones detected, 65% to 90% appear once; the ten largest clones hold about 1.5%. V gene TRBV25-1 combines with J gene TRBJ2-5, with a tentative D call TRBD2 (5 bases). This TCR derives from a person aged 45 to 59 with breast cancer. The specimen was blood. The CDR3 sequence: CASSESPSMETQYF. The CDR3 DNA sequence: TGTGCCAGCAGTGAATCCCCTAGCATGGAGACCCAGTACTTC.